This T cell receptor (beta chain) appears in the sequencing data of a study of blood T cell repertoires in COVID-19. Study-level information: Acute and convalescent COVID-19 specimens originated in the United States, Italy and Spain. T cells, B-cell-depleted T cells, or PBMCs provided the cDNA or gDNA that served as material.

Trimming removed 4 bases from V and 5 bases from J, with 17 bases in between. The CDR3 contains 15 residues. The germline V gene encodes CDR1 LGHDT and CDR2 YNNKEL (reference sequence). Original processing methods: From reference gene primer amplification, estimates of nucleated cell counts were derived. The data were produced by immunoSEQ multiplex PCR, yet TCRdb's version contains in-frame clones alone and is incomplete. V, J and clone size are those of that table, while D and trimming were read from the DNA. The table records fewer than 100,000 clones, roughly 84% of them present only once. The origin of this receptor is a woman at least 80 years old with acute or convalescent COVID-19. The rearrangement uses TRBV3-1 (or the pseudogene TRBV3-2) and TRBJ1-1; possible D gene TRBD1, 5 bases. Material for sequencing was peripheral blood. The CDR3 coding sequence is TGTGCCAGCAGCCCCCGAGCGGGGGGTAGGACTGAAGCTTTCTTT. It yields the protein CASSPRAGGRTEAFF.